This T cell receptor beta chain appears in the sequencing data of a study of blood T cell repertoires in COVID-19. Clones were read by immunoSEQ multiplex PCR, and TCRdb kept only the in-frame ones, dropping some. The sample records about 170,000 clones, 80% to 90% being singletons. Trimming removed 4 bases from V and 0 bases from J, with 16 bases in between. The CDR3 runs 16 residues. Germline V gene sequence: CDR1 SGHRS, CDR2 YFSETQ. The TCR was taken from a woman of 80 years or more with acute or convalescent COVID-19. Sequenced material: peripheral blood. The chain joins TRBV5-1 to TRBJ1-2; D is undetermined. This CDR3 reads CASSPGVGRTNYGYTF. CDR3 sequence (DNA): TGCGCCAGCAGCCCTGGCGTGGGCAGGACTAACTATGGCTACACCTTC.